The subject of this entry is one T cell receptor beta chain. The antigen is not known. Between the trimmed V and J ends, which lost 2 bases and 0 bases, there was a span of 10 bases. The V gene's germline CDR1 is ENHRY and CDR2 SYGVKD. The CDR3 is 15 residues long. Roughly 10 milliliters of peripheral blood were drawn from each donor. These data belong to a study of blood T cells in healthy people across ages. Study-level results: Long-lived donors had more naive CD4+ cells and higher diversity than aged donors.

PCR was performed a second time for about 7 to 12 cycles using a sample-barcoded 5' primer and a J-beta primer mix. In TCRdb, the 5' RACE reads were re-called with MiXCR into one record per CDR3 protein. The sample records approximately 1.5 million distinct CDR3 sequences, 30% to 40% being singletons. The J gene is TRBJ1-2, the V gene TRBV10-3; unclear D gene. The sequenced sample was blood. This TCR was recovered from a woman in her thirties in good health. CDR3 region: CAISEGQTSNYGYTF. The CDR3, as DNA: TGTGCCATCAGTGAGGGGCAGACTTCTAACTATGGCTACACCTTC.